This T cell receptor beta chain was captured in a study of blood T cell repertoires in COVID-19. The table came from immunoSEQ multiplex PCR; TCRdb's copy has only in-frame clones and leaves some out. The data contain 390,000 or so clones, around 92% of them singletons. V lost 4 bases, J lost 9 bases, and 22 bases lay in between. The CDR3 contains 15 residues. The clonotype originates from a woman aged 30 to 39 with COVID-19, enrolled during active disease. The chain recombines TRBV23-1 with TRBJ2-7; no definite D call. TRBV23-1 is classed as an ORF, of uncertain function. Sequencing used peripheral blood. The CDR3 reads CASSLPPLAVQGQYV. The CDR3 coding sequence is TGCGCCAGCAGTCTTCCCCCGTTGGCGGTTCAAGGGCAGTACGTC.